This record looks at one T cell receptor beta chain sequence and its context. Its antigen is as yet unknown. This entry is derived from a study of CD8+ T cells in alopecia areata. Regarding the study as a whole: Scalp samples also yield sequences of resident alphabeta T cells from normal skin.

Investigators isolated RNA and reverse transcribed it into cDNA to act as the sequencing template. Some clones are missing from TCRdb's copy, which holds only in-frame ones; the method was immunoSEQ multiplex PCR. This repertoire shows 100,000 to 150,000 clones, 45% to 50% found once; its top ten account for approximately 18%. In germline, CDR1 is SQVTM, CDR2 ANQGSEA. CDR3 size: 14 residues. The junction had 2 bases not matched to a gene; V was cut back by 4 bases and J by 2 bases. This chain links TRBV29-1 with TRBJ2-5; 12 nucleotides line up with TRBD2. This receptor was obtained from a human donor with alopecia areata. The input for sequencing was CD8+ T cells sorted from blood, taken at week 0. The CDR3, as DNA: TGCAGCGTTGCCGGGACTAGCGGGCAAGAGACCCAGTACTTC. Its protein is CSVAGTSGQETQYF.